The rows below give T cell receptor beta chains drawn from one sample of a study of T-cell reconstitution after alpha-beta-depleted transplantation in children. TCRdb processed the PCR reads anew with MiXCR; each CDR3 protein has one entry. The data contain about 510,000 distinct CDR3 sequences, 10% to 12% of them singletons. The input for sequencing was PBMCs, mostly from graft donor cells, taken 180 days after TCRalphabeta/CD19-depleted stem cell transplant. These receptors came from a female patient younger than 10 who had a stem cell transplant for aplastic anemia, so the T cells may come from the graft donor. Each CDR3 is given with its conserved first and last residue. D genes are given only for firm matches. Clone size is given for some rows only: seen once, a few or many times, or a class if the clone is expanded.

V	size	D	J	DNA	CDR3
TRBV29-1	NA	TRBD2	TRBJ2-1	TGCAGCGTTGACCTCCCACTAGCGGGGACGTACAATGAGCAGTTCTTC	CSVDLPLAGTYNEQFF
TRBV20-1	many	TRBD1	TRBJ2-1	TGCAGTGCTAGAAGGGCAGGGGGCCTGTACAATGAGCAGTTCTTC	CSARRAGGLYNEQFF
TRBV4-3	NA	TRBD2	TRBJ2-2	TGCGCCAGCAGGACTAGCTCGAACACCGGGGAGCTGTTTTTT	CASRTSSNTGELFF
TRBV3-1	few	NA	TRBJ2-1	TGTGCCAGCAGCTTTACCGGGGGAAATGAGCAGTTCTTC	CASSFTGGNEQFF
TRBV6-2/TRBV6-3	many	TRBD1	TRBJ1-5	TGTGCCAGCAGCCCGGACAGGGTGGATCAGCCCCAGCATTTT	CASSPDRVDQPQHF
TRBV28	NA	TRBD1	TRBJ1-2	TGTGCCAGCAGTTTTCCGACAGGGAACTATGGCTACACCTTC	CASSFPTGNYGYTF
TRBV7-2	few	NA	TRBJ1-2	TGTGCCAGCAGCAGATCGCCTAACTATGGCTACACCTTC	CASSRSPNYGYTF
TRBV11-2	few	NA	TRBJ1-2	TGTGCCAGCAGCCCCCACCCCGCTAACTACTATGGCTACACCTTC	CASSPHPANYYGYTF
TRBV7-8	NA	NA	TRBJ2-7	TGTGGCAGCAGCTCTCAGATGAGGGACGGATCCTACGAGCAGTACTTC	CGSSSQMRDGSYEQYF
TRBV7-9	NA	TRBD2	TRBJ2-1	TGTGCCAGCAGCTTATGGAGCGGGAGTTATGAGCAGTTCTTC	CASSLWSGSYEQFF
TRBV7-9	NA	TRBD2	TRBJ2-4	TGTGCCAGCAGCCCAACCGCTATTAGCGGGAGAAACATTCAGTACTTC	CASSPTAISGRNIQYF
TRBV29-1	NA	NA	TRBJ2-1	TGCAGCGTTGAGGCGTTTGGGGGGCTCTACAATGAGCAGTTCTTC	CSVEAFGGLYNEQFF
TRBV29-1	many	NA	TRBJ2-3	TGCAGCGTTGCATGGGAGCGCACAGATACGCAGTATTTT	CSVAWERTDTQYF
TRBV7-8	few	NA	TRBJ2-2	TGTGCCAGCAGCTTGCAGGGGCGGCAGGCGAACACCGGGGAGCTGTTTTTT	CASSLQGRQANTGELFF